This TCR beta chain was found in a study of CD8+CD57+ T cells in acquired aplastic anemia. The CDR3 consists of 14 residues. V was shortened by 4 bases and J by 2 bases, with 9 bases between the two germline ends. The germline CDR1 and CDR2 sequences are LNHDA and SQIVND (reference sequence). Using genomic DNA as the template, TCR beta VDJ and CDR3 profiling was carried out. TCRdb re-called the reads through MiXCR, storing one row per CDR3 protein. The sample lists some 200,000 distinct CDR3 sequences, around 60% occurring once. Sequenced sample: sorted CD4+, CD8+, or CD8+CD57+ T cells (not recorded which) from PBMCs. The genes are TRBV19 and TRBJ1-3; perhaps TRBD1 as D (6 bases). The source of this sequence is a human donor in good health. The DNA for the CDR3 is TGTGCCAGTAGTAACGGGGGGCCTGGAAACACCATATATTTT. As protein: CASSNGGPGNTIYF.